This T cell receptor beta chain was identified during a study of blood T cells in healthy people across ages. Investigators took about 9.2 milliliters of peripheral blood from every donor. Alongside a J-beta primer mix, a sample-barcoded 5' primer served in a second PCR lasting 7 to 11 cycles. Using its own MiXCR run on the 5' RACE reads, TCRdb lists one record per CDR3 protein. The sample gives 1.5 million to 2 million distinct CDR3 sequences, approximately 50% of which show up once; over 2% is in the top ten. The CDR3 extends over 11 amino acids. The ends lost 3 bases at V and 12 bases at J; junction bases unmatched: 5. Germline CDR1 and CDR2: DFQATT and SNEGSKA (reference sequence).

The chain uses TRBV20-1 and TRBJ2-1, with 7 bases lining up with TRBD2. Sequencing was performed on blood. The source is a woman in her 40s in good health. Written as DNA, the CDR3 is TGCAGTGCTAGTGGCTCGGGGGGGCAGTTCTTC. This codes for CSASGSGGQFF.